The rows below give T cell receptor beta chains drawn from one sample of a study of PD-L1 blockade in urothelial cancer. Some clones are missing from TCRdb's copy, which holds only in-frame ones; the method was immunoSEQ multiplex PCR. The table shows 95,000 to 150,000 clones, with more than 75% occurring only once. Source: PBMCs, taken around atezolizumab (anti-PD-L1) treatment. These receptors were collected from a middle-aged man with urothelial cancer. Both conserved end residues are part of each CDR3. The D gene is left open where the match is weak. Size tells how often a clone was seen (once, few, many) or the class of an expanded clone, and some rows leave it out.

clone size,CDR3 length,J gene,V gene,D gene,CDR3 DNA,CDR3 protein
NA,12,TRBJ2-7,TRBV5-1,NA,TGCGCCAGCAGCCCGGAGCGGTACGAGCAGTACTTC,CASSPERYEQYF
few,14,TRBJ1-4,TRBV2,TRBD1,TGTGCCAGCAGTGAAAGGACAGGGGATGAAAAACTGTTTTTT,CASSERTGDEKLFF
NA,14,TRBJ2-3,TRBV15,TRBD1,TGTGCCACCAGCTTGACAGGGGGCATAGATACGCAGTATTTT,CATSLTGGIDTQYF
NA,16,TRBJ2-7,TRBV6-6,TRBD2,TGTGCCAGCAGTTCTTCACGGACTAGCGGGAGAATCGAGCAGTACTTC,CASSSSRTSGRIEQYF
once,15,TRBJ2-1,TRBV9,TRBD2,TGTGCCAGCAGCGTCACTTCTGCGGGAGTCGCTGAGCAGTTCTTC,CASSVTSAGVAEQFF
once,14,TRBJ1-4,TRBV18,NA,TGTGCCAGCTCCCGAGGTGCAGGGGAGGAAAAACTGTTTTTT,CASSRGAGEEKLFF
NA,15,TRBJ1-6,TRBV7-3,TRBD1,TGTGCCAGCAGCCCGGGGACAGGGTCCGGGTCACCCCTCCACTTT,CASSPGTGSGSPLHF
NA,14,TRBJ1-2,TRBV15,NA,TGTGCCACCAGCAGAGATCGGGAGAACTATGGCTACACCTTC,CATSRDRENYGYTF
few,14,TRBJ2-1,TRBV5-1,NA,TGCGCCAGCAGCTTGGGTCCACCGTCGGGTGAGCAGTTCTTC,CASSLGPPSGEQFF
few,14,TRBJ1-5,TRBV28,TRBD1,TGTGCCAGCACCTTCAGGACAGGGATTCAGCCCCAGCATTTT,CASTFRTGIQPQHF
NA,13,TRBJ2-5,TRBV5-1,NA,TGCGCCAGCAGCTTGCACAGTCAAGAGACCCAGTACTTC,CASSLHSQETQYF
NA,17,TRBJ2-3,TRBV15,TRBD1,TGTGCCACCAGCAGAGATAGGATCGGACAGGGGGTAGATACGCAGTATTTT,CATSRDRIGQGVDTQYF
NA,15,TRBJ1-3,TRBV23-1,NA,TGCGCCAGCAGTCAATCGGGCAGCTCTGGAAACACCATATATTTT,CASSQSGSSGNTIYF
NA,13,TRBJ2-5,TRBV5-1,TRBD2,TGCGCCAGCAGCCCGGGAGGGGGGGAGACCCAGTACTTC,CASSPGGGETQYF
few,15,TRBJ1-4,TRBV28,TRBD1,TGTGCCAGCAGTCACGGACAGGCAACTAATGAAAAACTGTTTTTT,CASSHGQATNEKLFF
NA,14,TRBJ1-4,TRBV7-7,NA,TGTGCTAGCAGCGCTACAGGGCATAATGAAAAACTGTTTTTT,CASSATGHNEKLFF
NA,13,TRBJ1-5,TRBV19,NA,TGTGCCGCCGGGGAGTATAGCAATCAGCCCCAGCATTTT,CAAGEYSNQPQHF
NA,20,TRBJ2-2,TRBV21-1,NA,TGTGCCAGCAGCAAAGCGAGATCGGGACAGGGTTTCGCGAACACCGGGGAGCTGTTTTTT,CASSKARSGQGFANTGELFF
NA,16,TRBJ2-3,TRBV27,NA,TGTGCCAGCAGTCCGTTTGGGGGGAGTAGCACAGATACGCAGTATTTT,CASSPFGGSSTDTQYF
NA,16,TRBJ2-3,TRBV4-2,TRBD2,TGTGCCAGCAGCCCTCTGGGAGCGGGGGACACAGATACGCAGTATTTT,CASSPLGAGDTDTQYF
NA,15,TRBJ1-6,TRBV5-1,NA,TGCGCCAGCAGCTTGGCCGGGGGGGGAGGTTCACCCCTCCACTTT,CASSLAGGGGSPLHF
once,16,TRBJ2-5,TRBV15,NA,TGTGCCACCAGCAGAGGGCTTCTGCGGGCAGAAGAGACCCAGTACTTC,CATSRGLLRAEETQYF
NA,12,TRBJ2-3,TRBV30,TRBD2,TGTGCCTGGAACGGGGGGACAGATACGCAGTATTTT,CAWNGGTDTQYF
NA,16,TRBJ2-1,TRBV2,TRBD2,TGTGCCAGCAGTCAGAGACTAGCGGGGCCTTACAATGAGCAGTTCTTC,CASSQRLAGPYNEQFF
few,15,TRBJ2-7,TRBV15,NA,TGTGCCACCAGCAGAGTCCGTGGCCCTCCCTACGAGCAGTACTTC,CATSRVRGPPYEQYF
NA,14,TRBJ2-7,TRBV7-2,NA,TGTGCCAGCAGCTTAGAGGCTAGGCGACGGGAGCAGTACTTC,CASSLEARRREQYF